Listed below are T cell receptor beta chains from one sample, sequenced in a study of shared clonotypes between healthy human individuals. TCRdb's copy holds only in-frame clones and misses some; the assay was immunoSEQ multiplex PCR. The sample carries 2.5 million or so clones, 85% to 95% recorded once. What was sequenced was naive CD4+ T cells sorted from blood. Every receptor here comes from a man aged 18 to 29 in good health. CDR3s include the opening cysteine and the closing phenylalanine or tryptophan. D genes are given only for firm matches. Clone size, where shown, is once, few, many, or a class for clones that have expanded.

>NA|TRBV19|NA|TRBJ1-5
CASDRQGNQPQHF
TGTGCCAGTGATAGACAGGGCAATCAGCCCCAGCATTTT
>once|TRBV5-5|NA|TRBJ1-4
CASSLQGPNEKLFF
TGTGCCAGCAGCTTACAGGGCCCTAATGAAAAACTGTTTTTT
>NA|TRBV4-3|NA|TRBJ1-2
CASSQPGSGSYGYTF
TGCGCCAGCAGCCAACCGGGGTCAGGGAGCTATGGCTACACCTTC
>NA|TRBV7-2|NA|TRBJ2-7
CASSLSRTRSLEQYF
TGTGCCAGCAGCTTAAGTCGGACAAGGTCGCTCGAGCAGTACTTC
>few|TRBV7-9|TRBD2|TRBJ2-7
CASSYLAETYEQYF
TGTGCCAGCAGCTATCTAGCGGAGACCTACGAGCAGTACTTC
>NA|TRBV6-1|NA|TRBJ1-5
CASSVNRGANSNQPQHF
TGTGCCAGCAGTGTGAACAGAGGGGCTAATAGCAATCAGCCCCAGCATTTT
>NA|TRBV11-2|NA|TRBJ1-4
CASSLAPGYTNEKLFF
TGTGCCAGCAGCTTAGCCCCAGGGTATACTAATGAAAAACTGTTTTTT
>NA|TRBV6-1|NA|TRBJ1-1
CASSVGSEAFF
TGTGCCAGCAGTGTCGGCTCTGAAGCTTTCTTT
>NA|TRBV7-2|NA|TRBJ2-3
CASSFGVTDTQYF
TGTGCCAGCAGCTTCGGAGTCACAGATACGCAGTATTTT
>NA|TRBV18|NA|TRBJ1-4
CASSPLFQGQEKLFF
TGTGCCAGCTCACCACTCTTCCAGGGTCAGGAAAAACTGTTTTTT
>NA|TRBV4-1|TRBD1|TRBJ2-7
CASSQGRQGATGEQYF
TGCGCCAGCAGCCAAGGGAGACAGGGGGCGACGGGGGAGCAGTACTTC
>NA|TRBV6-6|NA|TRBJ2-4
CASKGVGNIQYF
TGTGCCAGCAAGGGCGTAGGGAACATTCAGTACTTC
>NA|TRBV18|NA|TRBJ1-2
CASSPDVGYTF
TGTGCCAGCTCACCTGACGTTGGCTACACCTTC
>NA|TRBV28|NA|TRBJ2-1
CASSLSGASEQFF
TGTGCCAGCAGTTTATCCGGGGCCAGTGAGCAGTTCTTC
>NA|TRBV5-1|NA|TRBJ2-7
CASSLDFHANEQYF
TGCGCCAGCAGCTTGGATTTTCACGCGAACGAGCAGTACTTC
>once|TRBV6-6|NA|TRBJ1-2
CASSYPLTAANYGYTF
TGTGCCAGCAGTTACCCATTGACAGCTGCTAACTATGGCTACACCTTC
>NA|TRBV10-3|TRBD1|TRBJ2-1
CAISTGTGVNEQFF
TGTGCCATCAGCACCGGGACAGGGGTTAATGAGCAGTTCTTC
>once|TRBV30|TRBD2|TRBJ2-1
CAWSKGLANDEQFF
TGTGCCTGGAGTAAGGGACTAGCGAATGATGAGCAGTTCTTC
>once|TRBV7-3|TRBD1|TRBJ2-7
CASSPPGQGNEQYF
TGTGCCAGCAGCCCACCGGGACAGGGTAACGAGCAGTACTTC
>NA|TRBV7-2|TRBD2|TRBJ2-7
CASSRTSGGSSYEQYF
TGTGCCAGCTCAAGGACTAGCGGAGGGAGCTCCTACGAGCAGTACTTC
>NA|TRBV7-7|NA|TRBJ2-2
CASRGGGSTGELFF
TGTGCTAGCAGGGGAGGGGGAAGCACCGGGGAGCTGTTTTTT
>NA|TRBV12-2|NA|TRBJ2-1
CASRLGRRPSASYNEQFF
TGTGCAAGTCGCTTAGGGAGGCGGCCTAGCGCATCCTACAATGAGCAGTTCTTC
>NA|TRBV5-1|TRBD1|TRBJ2-7
CASSSGDRAVHEQYF
TGCGCCAGCAGCTCAGGGGACAGGGCAGTTCACGAGCAGTACTTC
>NA|TRBV18|TRBD1|TRBJ2-5
CASSPGQGGETQYF
TGTGCCAGCTCACCGGGACAGGGCGGCGAGACCCAGTACTTC
>NA|TRBV6-5|NA|TRBJ1-6
CASSYSRGGPLHF
TGTGCCAGCAGTTACTCGCGGGGAGGACCCCTCCACTTT
>NA|TRBV6-5|NA|TRBJ1-5
CASAAPNQPQHF
TGTGCCAGCGCGGCCCCTAATCAGCCCCAGCATTTT
>NA|TRBV5-1|TRBD2|TRBJ2-7
CASSLVGDYRYEQYF
TGCGCCAGCAGCTTGGTTGGGGACTACCGATACGAGCAGTACTTC
>NA|TRBV7-3|NA|TRBJ1-1
CASSLSRGQTEAFF
TGTGCCAGCAGCTTATCCCGGGGGCAAACTGAAGCTTTCTTT
>NA|TRBV28|NA|TRBJ2-7
CASSSAGVFAYEQYF
TGTGCCAGCAGTTCTGCAGGGGTGTTCGCCTACGAGCAGTACTTC
>NA|TRBV7-2|NA|TRBJ2-5
CASSLAPRRETQYF
TGTGCCAGCAGCTTAGCGCCACGGAGAGAGACCCAGTACTTC
>NA|TRBV6-5|NA|TRBJ1-5
CASSGGGSNQPQHF
TGTGCCAGCAGTGGCGGGGGAAGCAATCAGCCCCAGCATTTT
>NA|TRBV6-6|NA|TRBJ1-1
CASTILVGGDEAFF
TGTGCCAGCACCATTTTAGTAGGTGGTGATGAAGCTTTCTTT
>once|TRBV18|TRBD2|TRBJ2-1
CASSPTSGGYNEQFF
TGTGCCAGCTCACCAACTAGCGGGGGATACAATGAGCAGTTCTTC
>few|TRBV6-4|NA|TRBJ1-1
CASKTDLNTEAFF
TGTGCCAGCAAAACCGATCTGAACACTGAAGCTTTCTTT
>NA|TRBV5-8|NA|TRBJ1-3
CASSNGNKDSSGNTIYF
TGTGCCAGCAGCAACGGGAACAAGGACAGCTCTGGAAACACCATATATTTT
>NA|TRBV18|TRBD1|TRBJ2-5
CASSPLSQGVETQYF
TGTGCCAGCTCACCACTCTCCCAGGGGGTAGAGACCCAGTACTTC
>once|TRBV18|NA|TRBJ2-2
CASSLPGTSNTGELFF
TGTGCCAGCTCACTCCCCGGGACATCGAACACCGGGGAGCTGTTTTTT
>NA|TRBV18|TRBD1|TRBJ2-2
CASSPQRLDRANTGELFF
TGTGCCAGCTCACCACAAAGGTTGGACAGGGCGAACACCGGGGAGCTGTTTTTT
>NA|TRBV19|NA|TRBJ2-2
CASSIPPGSVAGELFF
TGTGCCAGTAGTATTCCCCCCGGGAGTGTGGCCGGGGAGCTGTTTTTT
>few|TRBV10-1|TRBD2|TRBJ2-3
CASSARLAGGDTQYF
TGCGCCAGCAGTGCCAGACTAGCGGGAGGAGATACGCAGTATTTT
>NA|TRBV4-2|TRBD1|TRBJ2-3
CASSPGTGGLEDTQYF
TGTGCCAGCAGCCCCGGGACAGGGGGCCTGGAAGATACGCAGTATTTT
>NA|TRBV19|NA|TRBJ1-5
CASSIFRGDQPQHF
TGTGCCAGTAGTATTTTTAGAGGGGATCAGCCCCAGCATTTT
>once|TRBV7-3|NA|TRBJ2-2
CATTKNTGELFF
TGTGCCACGACCAAGAACACCGGGGAGCTGTTTTTT
>NA|TRBV6-5|TRBD1|TRBJ1-1
CASSYFGDRGTEAFF
TGTGCCAGCAGTTACTTTGGGGACAGGGGAACTGAAGCTTTCTTT
>once|TRBV27|NA|TRBJ2-3
CASSLAFDTSPDTQYF
TGTGCCAGCAGTTTGGCCTTTGATACCTCCCCAGATACGCAGTATTTT
>NA|TRBV19|NA|TRBJ1-2
CASSIQIYGYTF
TGTGCCAGTAGTATACAGATCTATGGCTACACCTTC
>NA|TRBV5-1|NA|TRBJ1-1
CASSLQFLASPGAFF
TGCGCCAGCAGCTTGCAATTTTTAGCTAGCCCGGGGGCTTTCTTT
>once|TRBV6-1|TRBD1|TRBJ1-2
CASTKQGGLFYGYTF
TGTGCCAGCACAAAACAGGGGGGCCTTTTCTATGGCTACACCTTC
>NA|TRBV5-1|NA|TRBJ2-2
CASSGTGMSTGELFF
TGCGCCAGCAGCGGAACAGGGATGAGTACCGGGGAGCTGTTTTTT
>NA|TRBV9|NA|TRBJ2-6
CASLSNRAPGANVLTF
TGTGCCAGCTTGTCCAACCGGGCCCCCGGGGCCAACGTCCTGACTTTC
>NA|TRBV7-9|NA|TRBJ1-1
CASSRSGGDTEAFF
TGTGCCAGCAGCCGGAGTGGGGGAGACACTGAAGCTTTCTTT
>NA|TRBV7-2|NA|TRBJ1-5
CASSPRQNSNQPQHF
TGTGCCAGCAGCCCCAGACAGAATAGCAATCAGCCCCAGCATTTT
>NA|TRBV9|TRBD1|TRBJ2-2
CASSVARTGAAGELFF
TGTGCCAGCAGCGTAGCTAGGACAGGGGCTGCCGGGGAGCTGTTTTTT
>NA|TRBV19|NA|TRBJ2-1
CASRYRNTGTNEQFF
TGTGCCAGTAGGTATAGGAATACAGGGACCAATGAGCAGTTCTTC
>NA|TRBV5-8|TRBD1|TRBJ1-1
CASSPGTGLRRSTEAFF
TGTGCCAGCAGCCCCGGGACAGGCTTGCGACGTAGCACTGAAGCTTTCTTT
>NA|TRBV28|NA|TRBJ1-1
CVARAATEAFF
TGTGTCGCAAGGGCGGCCACTGAAGCTTTCTTT
>once|TRBV6-1|NA|TRBJ1-2
CASRDPGGNYGYTF
TGTGCCAGCAGGGACCCTGGAGGGAACTATGGCTACACCTTC
>NA|TRBV9|NA|TRBJ1-1
CASSVALAGPVMAEAFF
TGTGCCAGCAGCGTAGCTCTGGCAGGGCCGGTTATGGCTGAAGCTTTCTTT
>NA|TRBV5-8|NA|TRBJ2-1
CASSLTGYSYNEQFF
TGTGCCAGCAGCTTGACAGGCTACTCTTACAATGAGCAGTTCTTC